This T cell receptor (beta chain) comes out of a study of T-cell memory formation after mild COVID-19. Study-wide context: Clusters of TCRs were largely donor specific. Study-level results: Several responding clones turned up in pre-infection memory, indicating that cross-reactive memory may have taken part. CD4/CD8 balance characterized clones contracting day 15 to 85, and CD4+ skew characterized later expanders.

In regard to this clonotype: Its specificity is unknown.

The CDR3 spans 14 residues. The J segment lost 10 bases and the V segment lost 5 bases, leaving 7 bases of the junction unmatched. Germline CDR1 is KGHSH and CDR2 is LQKENI. 5'RACE with constant-segment primers yielded barcoded, UMI-tagged TCR alpha and TCR beta cDNA libraries. TCRdb independently ran MiXCR on the 5' RACE reads; one entry per CDR3 protein. The repertoire consists of 190,000 or so distinct CDR3 sequences, with more than 25% occurring once and the leading ten covering 9.5% to 12%. The chain links TRBV18 to TRBJ1-6; 8 bases are shared with TRBD1. The sequenced material came from PBMCs or a T cell subset sorted from them (not recorded which). This TCR came from an adult woman who had mild COVID-19 (a few samples of this study predate the infection). Cell type and time point are not known. This CDR3 is CASSSPDRASPLHF. The CDR3, as DNA: TGTGCCAGCTCATCCCCGGACAGGGCCTCACCCCTCCACTTT.